Shown below are 31 T cell receptor beta chains from a single sample sequenced in a study of blood T cell repertoires in COVID-19. TCRdb's copy holds only in-frame clones and misses some; the assay was immunoSEQ multiplex PCR. Among about 97,000 clones listed, about 91% were seen once. Specimen: peripheral blood. These receptors were taken from a man aged 18 to 29 with acute or convalescent COVID-19.

The chain recombines TRBV14 with TRBJ1-6, with 7 bases lining up with TRBD1. The length of the CDR3 is 15 residues. The junction had 6 bases not matched to a gene; V was cut back by 3 bases and J by 7 bases. Germline V CDR1 and CDR2: SGHDN, FVKESK. The CDR3 sequence: CASSQGDSLNSPLHF. CDR3 sequence (DNA): TGTGCCAGCAGCCAGGGGGACAGTCTCAATTCACCCCTCCACTTT.

The V gene is TRBV12-3 or TRBV12-4, the J gene TRBJ2-7; the D is unclear. The V and J ends lost 2 bases and 3 bases respectively, with 5 bases between them. CDR3 length: 12 residues. CDR3 DNA: TGTGCCAGCAGTTTAACGAGCTACGAGCAGTACTTC. Its protein is CASSLTSYEQYF.

The chain combines TRBV7-2 with TRBJ2-5, with D perhaps TRBD2 (5 bases). V dropped 3 bases and J dropped 3 bases, with 8 bases sitting between them. CDR3 length: 13 residues. Germline CDR1 and CDR2: SGHTA and FQGNSA. The CDR3 spells CASSFGLKETQYF. CDR3 in DNA: TGTGCCAGCAGCTTCGGACTTAAAGAGACCCAGTACTTC. The full variable domain, completed using reference TRBV7-2 and TRBJ2-5, is GAGVSQSPSNKVTEKGKDVELRCDPISGHTALYWYRQSLGQGLEFLIYFQGNSAPDKSGLPSDRFSAERTGGSVSTLTIQRTQQEDSAVYLCASSFGLKETQYFGPGTRLLVL.

This rearrangement joins TRBV7-9 to TRBJ1-6; no reliable D call. Germline loops: CDR1 SEHNR, CDR2 FQNEAQ (reference sequence). V shed 5 bases and J shed 8 bases, with 10 bases lying between them. This CDR3 is built from 13 residues. The CDR3: CASSTIIDSPLHF. CDR3 in DNA: TGTGCCAGCAGCACCATTATAGATTCACCCCTCCACTTT.

The chain is built from TRBV20-1 and TRBJ1-5; D is ambiguous. In germline, CDR1 is DFQATT, CDR2 SNEGSKA (reference sequence). The CDR3 is 17 amino acids. V lost 3 bases to trimming and J lost 0 bases, with 18 bases between them. Here the CDR3 reads CSASLGKVLNSNQPQHF. CDR3 nucleotide sequence: TGCAGTGCTAGTCTTGGTAAGGTACTAAATAGCAATCAGCCCCAGCATTTT.

The chain has TRBV7-2 and TRBJ1-6; possible D gene TRBD1, 6 bases. The CDR3 runs to 15 residues. Trimming took off 1 base at V and 10 bases at J, with 14 bases between the two ends. Per germline, CDR1 SGHTA and CDR2 FQGNSA. The CDR3 region has the DNA TGTGCCAGCAGCTTAGATTTCAGGGGAGAATCACCCCTCCACTTT. It codes for CASSLDFRGESPLHF.

The CDR3 DNA sequence: TGTGCCAGCTCACAGCGACAGGGGGATAATTCACCCCTCCACTTT. This sequence encodes CASSQRQGDNSPLHF. The gene calls are TRBV18 and TRBJ1-6; TRBD1 matches 9 bases. Germline V gene data show CDR1 as KGHSH and CDR2 as LQKENI. The V gene end was trimmed by 4 bases and the J gene end by 5 bases; junction bases not matched to a gene: 3. There are 15 residues in the CDR3.

The chain employs TRBV3-1 (or the pseudogene TRBV3-2) and TRBJ2-3, with D unclear. Trimming cost V 3 bases and J 4 bases, with 8 bases left between them. Germline CDR1 LGHDT, CDR2 YNNKEL (reference sequence). This CDR3 is built from 13 residues. CDR3 DNA sequence: TGTGCCAGCAGCCACGTCCTAGCAGATACGCAGTATTTT. Its protein is CASSHVLADTQYF.

This clone has just one count. The chain combines TRBV5-6 with TRBJ1-1; perhaps TRBD1 as D (6 bases). This CDR3 spans 16 amino acids. The ends were cut back, 0 bases at V and 6 bases at J, with 18 bases in the middle. Germline V gene lookup returns CDR1 SGHDT and CDR2 YYEEEE. The CDR3, as DNA: TGTGCCAGCAGCTTGGCCAAACAGGGTAGCATCGCTGAAGCTTTCTTT. This translates into CASSLAKQGSIAEAFF.

This chain's CDR3 is CASRREWSGNTIYF. CDR3 in DNA: TGTGCCAGCAGGAGGGAGTGGAGCGGAAACACCATATATTTT. The V call is TRBV6-6, the J call TRBJ1-3; D is unresolved. V was pared by 6 bases and J by 4 bases, with 13 bases between. This CDR3 is 14 amino acids long. Germline V gene sequence: CDR1 MNHNY, CDR2 SVGAGI (reference sequence).

The gene calls are TRBV7-8 and TRBJ1-6, with a weak D call TRBD1 (6 bases). The V end lost 3 bases, the J end lost 7 bases, and 7 bases lay between the germline ends. The CDR3 covers 13 residues. CDR1 is SGHVS and CDR2 is FQNEAQ in the germline V gene. This chain's CDR3 is CASSFDRNSPLHF. The CDR3 DNA is TGTGCCAGCAGCTTTGACAGGAATTCACCCCTCCACTTT.

V gene TRBV5-1 combines with J gene TRBJ2-7, with TRBD1 identical over 7 bases. With V trimmed by 6 bases and J by 2 bases, 8 bases remained unmatched. Germline lookup yields CDR1 SGHRS and CDR2 YFSETQ. The length of the CDR3 is 14 residues. The CDR3 coding sequence is TGCGCCAGCACGGTAGGGACAGAGCCCTACGAGCAGTACTTC. Translated, it gives CASTVGTEPYEQYF.

V is TRBV7-8 and J is TRBJ1-2; TRBD1 is a possible D gene (6 bases). In germline, CDR1 is SGHVS, CDR2 FQNEAQ. The CDR3 sequence is 14 residues long. The ends were cut back, 5 bases at V and 4 bases at J, with 14 bases in the middle. The CDR3 coding sequence is TGTGCCAGCAGCCCCCGGGACACCTCCTATGGCTACACCTTC. As protein: CASSPRDTSYGYTF.

This clone was counted once. The gene calls are TRBV5-1 and TRBJ2-5; no clear D gene. V lost 0 bases to trimming and J lost 5 bases, with 8 bases between them. Germline CDR1 and CDR2: SGHRS and YFSETQ. The CDR3 covers 13 residues. Here the CDR3 DNA reads TGCGCCAGCAGCTTGGAACGGTGGGAGACCCAGTACTTC. This codes for CASSLERWETQYF.

The rearrangement joins TRBV28 to TRBJ1-2; D is unclear. The germline V and J ends were trimmed by 6 bases and 4 bases, with 12 bases remaining between them. The germline V gene has CDR1 MDHEN and CDR2 SYDVKM. The CDR3 runs 13 residues. CDR3 sequence reads: CASRTRLGYGYTF. The CDR3 DNA reads TGTGCCAGCAGGACACGCCTGGGCTATGGCTACACCTTC.

The chain couples TRBV9 to TRBJ1-1, with unresolved D. With 4 bases removed from V and 1 base from J, the gap between germline ends came to 11 bases. The germline CDR1 and CDR2 sequences are SGDLS and YYNGEE. The CDR3 consists of 14 residues. CDR3: CASSPAEENTEAFF. CDR3 bases: TGTGCCAGCAGCCCCGCGGAGGAGAACACTGAAGCTTTCTTT.

The J gene is TRBJ2-7, the V gene TRBV9; D unresolved. From germline, CDR1 is SGDLS and CDR2 YYNGEE. Trimming took off 0 bases at V and 2 bases at J, with 12 bases between the two ends. The CDR3 length is 15 residues. CDR3 nucleotide sequence: TGTGCCAGCAGCGTAGGGTCTTCTTCTACCTACGAGCAGTACTTC. Its translation: CASSVGSSSTYEQYF.

The chain joins TRBV3-1 (or the pseudogene TRBV3-2) to TRBJ2-7; perhaps TRBD2 as D (5 bases). Trimming pared 2 bases from V and 2 bases from J, leaving 19 bases between. Germline lookup yields CDR1 LGHDT and CDR2 YNNKEL (reference sequence). The CDR3 covers 17 residues. CDR3 DNA sequence: TGTGCCAGCAGCCAAAACCGTGGGCGACGGGGAGCCTACGAGCAGTACTTC. Translating gives CASSQNRGRRGAYEQYF.

The chain joins TRBV3-1 (or the pseudogene TRBV3-2) to TRBJ1-3; 8 bases agree with TRBD1. The CDR3 has 14 residues. The germline V gene has CDR1 LGHDT and CDR2 YNNKEL (reference sequence). V lost 5 bases to trimming and J lost 3 bases; unmatched junction nucleotides: 3. CDR3 coding DNA: TGTGCCAGCAGCTGGACAGGGAGTGGAAACACCATATATTTT. It specifies CASSWTGSGNTIYF.

This chain connects TRBV9 to TRBJ2-3, with D perhaps TRBD1 (6 bases). The CDR3 covers 15 residues. V lost 4 bases and J 4 bases, leaving 16 bases between the germline ends. CDR1 and CDR2 (germline): SGDLS, YYNGEE. The CDR3 region is CASSIRGGAPDTQYF. CDR3 DNA: TGTGCCAGCAGCATCAGGGGTGGGGCCCCAGATACGCAGTATTTT.

The rearrangement joins TRBV20-1 to TRBJ1-2; 11 nucleotides line up with TRBD1. The CDR3 is 15 residues long. The V gene's germline CDR1 is DFQATT and CDR2 SNEGSKA (reference sequence). J lost 0 bases, V lost 3 bases, and 3 bases had no gene match. The CDR3 DNA reads TGCAGTGCTAGTGGACAGGGGGCGACTAACTATGGCTACACCTTC. Translating it yields CSASGQGATNYGYTF.

The V gene is TRBV9, the J gene TRBJ1-6, with a possible D match to TRBD1 (6 bases). The CDR3 is 14 residues long. The germline gives CDR1 SGDLS, CDR2 YYNGEE. V lost 1 base, J lost 6 bases, and 8 bases lay in between. The CDR3 DNA reads TGTGCCAGCAGCGTACAGGGGCGTAATTCACCCCTCCACTTT. Translating it yields CASSVQGRNSPLHF. The full variable domain, completed using reference TRBV9 and TRBJ1-6, is DSGVTQTPKHLITATGQRVTLRCSPRSGDLSVYWYQQSLDQGLQFLIQYYNGEERAKGNILERFSAQQFPDLHSELNLSSLELGDSALYFCASSVQGRNSPLHFGNGTRLTVT.

J is TRBJ1-2 and V is TRBV9; D remains ambiguous. Germline V gives CDR1 SGDLS, CDR2 YYNGEE. The V end was cut by 4 bases, the J end by 2 bases, with 3 bases between. There are 11 residues in the CDR3. CDR3 bases: TGTGCCAGCAGCCTCAACTATGGCTACACCTTC. It codes for CASSLNYGYTF.

This clone was counted a single time. The chain joins TRBV27 to TRBJ2-7, with 9 bases lining up with TRBD2. The V segment lost 4 bases and the J segment 3 bases; nucleotides outside the gene matches: 19. The CDR3 extends over 19 amino acids. Germline assignment: CDR1 MNHEY and CDR2 SMNVEV (reference sequence). The CDR3 DNA is TGTGCCAGCAGTTGGAGAGGGATCGGTAGCGGGAGTTGGTTCTACGAGCAGTACTTC. Translating gives CASSWRGIGSGSWFYEQYF.

The V gene is TRBV3-1 (or the pseudogene TRBV3-2), the J gene TRBJ2-3, with D hard to call. Germline V CDR1 and CDR2: LGHDT, YNNKEL (reference sequence). The CDR3 consists of 14 residues. The germline V and J ends were trimmed by 4 bases and 4 bases, with 12 bases remaining between them. CDR3 sequence (DNA): TGTGCCAGCAGCCTTTACGTTGCGGCAGATACGCAGTATTTT. Its translation is CASSLYVAADTQYF.

This chain joins TRBV18 and TRBJ2-7, with TRBD2 identical over 11 bases. The CDR3 covers 15 residues. Germline lookup yields CDR1 KGHSH and CDR2 LQKENI. V shed 2 bases and J 4 bases; nucleotides not matched to a gene: 4. The CDR3 is CASSPTSGSKYEQYF. The CDR3 coding sequence is TGTGCCAGCTCACCAACTAGCGGGAGTAAGTACGAGCAGTACTTC.

The CDR3 loop reads CASSVDRTGELFF. DNA for the CDR3: TGTGCCAGTAGTGTCGACAGGACCGGGGAGCTGTTTTTT. The rearrangement links TRBV19 to TRBJ2-2, with a tentative D call TRBD1 (6 bases). CDR3 length: 13 amino acids. The germline gives CDR1 LNHDA, CDR2 SQIVND (reference sequence). V lost 5 bases and J lost 5, with 9 bases in between.

The rearrangement links TRBV18 to TRBJ2-3; 13 nucleotides agree with TRBD2. The CDR3 contains 18 residues. V was clipped by 1 base and J by 2 bases; unmatched bases: 6. Germline V gene lookup returns CDR1 KGHSH and CDR2 LQKENI. The CDR3 DNA reads as TGTGCCAGCTCACCACAGCCGGGACTAGCGGGACTCACAGATACGCAGTATTTT. This gives the protein CASSPQPGLAGLTDTQYF.

This rearrangement joins TRBV28 to TRBJ1-2; 10 nucleotides line up with TRBD1. Trimming removed 8 bases from V and 4 bases from J; junction bases left unmatched: 7. The germline V gene encodes CDR1 MDHEN and CDR2 SYDVKM. This CDR3 spans 14 amino acids. For the CDR3, the DNA is TGTGCCAGCCGGACAGGGGGAAGCGGCTATGGCTACACCTTC. Its protein product is CASRTGGSGYGYTF.

This rearrangement joins TRBV6-5 to TRBJ2-1; 8 bases agree with TRBD2. The CDR3 runs 15 residues. Germline V gene lookup returns CDR1 MNHEY and CDR2 SVGAGI. J lost 6 bases, V lost 5 bases, and 9 bases had no gene match. CDR3 sequence (DNA): TGTGCCAGCAGTAACGCGGCGGGAGGTGGCAATGAGCAGTTCTTC. This translates into CASSNAAGGGNEQFF.

The chain combines TRBV6-5 with TRBJ2-1; TRBD1 matches at 8 bases. Germline V gene data show CDR1 as MNHEY and CDR2 as SVGAGI. The CDR3 is 13 residues long. The ends lost 3 bases at V and 11 bases at J; junction bases unmatched: 6. In DNA form, the CDR3 reads TGTGCCAGCAGTTATGCAGGACAGGGCCAGCAGTTCTTC. It yields the protein CASSYAGQGQQFF.